This TCR beta chain was found in a study of response to subunit inactivated influenza vaccine. Study-wide findings and caveats: Few additional T cells are recruited per seasonal influenza vaccination, authors suggested.

As regards this clonotype: Its antigen is currently unknown.

The V and J ends lost 1 base and 5 bases, in that order; junction bases with no gene match: 6. The CDR3 has 15 amino acids. Looked up from germline, CDR1 is MNHEY and CDR2 is SMNVEV (reference sequence). TCRdb passed the RT-PCR reads through MiXCR, listing each CDR3 protein once. The data show roughly 700,000 distinct CDR3 sequences, with roughly 14% seen just once and 5.5% to 8% held by the top ten. Sequencing was performed on PBMCs from blood, taken 14 days before vaccination. This receptor was obtained from a man over 45 who received an inactivated influenza vaccine. The rearrangement uses TRBV27 and TRBJ2-5; TRBD1 agrees at 8 bases. The CDR3 region is CASSLWQGALETQYF. DNA for the CDR3: TGTGCCAGCAGTTTATGGCAGGGGGCTTTGGAGACCCAGTACTTC.